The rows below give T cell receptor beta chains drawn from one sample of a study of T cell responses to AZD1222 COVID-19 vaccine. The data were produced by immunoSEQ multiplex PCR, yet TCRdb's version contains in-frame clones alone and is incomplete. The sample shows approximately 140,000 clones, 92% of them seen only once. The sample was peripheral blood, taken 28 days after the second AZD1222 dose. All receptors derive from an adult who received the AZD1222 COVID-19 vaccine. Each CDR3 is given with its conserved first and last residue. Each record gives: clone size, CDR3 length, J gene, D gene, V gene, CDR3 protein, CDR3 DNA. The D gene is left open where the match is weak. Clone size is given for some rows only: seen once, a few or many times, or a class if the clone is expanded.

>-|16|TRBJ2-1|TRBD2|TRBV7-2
CASSLVMTSGYNEQFF
TGTGCCAGCAGCTTAGTTATGACTAGCGGCTACAATGAGCAGTTCTTC
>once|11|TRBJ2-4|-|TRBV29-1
CSVERGMAQYF
TGCAGCGTTGAGAGAGGGATGGCTCAGTACTTC
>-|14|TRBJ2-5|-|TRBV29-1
CSVEVTRGTETQYF
TGCAGCGTTGAAGTAACTCGGGGAACAGAGACCCAGTACTTC
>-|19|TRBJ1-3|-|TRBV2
CASSAFAPSDPRSGNTIYF
TGTGCCAGCAGTGCATTCGCGCCCTCAGATCCCCGCTCTGGAAACACCATATATTTT
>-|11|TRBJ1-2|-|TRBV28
CASSPRSRKSF
TGTGCCAGCAGCCCCCGGTCCCGCAAGTCCTTC
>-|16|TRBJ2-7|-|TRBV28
CASSSRAGQAYYEQYF
TGTGCCAGCAGTTCTAGGGCCGGGCAGGCCTACTACGAGCAGTACTTC
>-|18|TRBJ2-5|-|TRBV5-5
CASSMELGARHLRETQYF
TGTGCCAGCAGCATGGAGCTAGGGGCGCGCCACCTCCGAGAGACCCAGTACTTC
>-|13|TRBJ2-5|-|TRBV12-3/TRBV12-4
CASRTGRQETQYF
TGTGCCAGCAGGACAGGGAGGCAAGAGACCCAGTACTTC
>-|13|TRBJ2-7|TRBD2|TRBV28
CASSETSGSEQYF
TGTGCCAGCAGTGAGACTAGCGGGAGCGAGCAGTACTTC
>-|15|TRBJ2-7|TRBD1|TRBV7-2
CASSADRVPTYEQYF
TGTGCCAGCAGCGCCGACAGGGTACCTACCTACGAGCAGTACTTC
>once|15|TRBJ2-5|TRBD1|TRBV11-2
CASSPQTGVSGTQYF
TGTGCCAGCAGCCCTCAGACAGGGGTTTCGGGGACCCAGTACTTC
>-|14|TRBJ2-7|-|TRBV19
CASSIAGNGYEQYF
TGTGCCAGTAGTATCGCAGGGAACGGTTACGAGCAGTACTTC
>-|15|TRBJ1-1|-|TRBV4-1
CASSQVSGRNTEAFF
TGCGCCAGCAGCCAAGTTTCGGGACGGAACACTGAAGCTTTCTTT
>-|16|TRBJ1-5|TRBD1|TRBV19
CASSIRDRAINQPQHF
TGTGCCAGTAGTATTCGGGACAGGGCCATTAATCAGCCCCAGCATTTT
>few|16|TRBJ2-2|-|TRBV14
CASSHFPGSNTGELFF
TGTGCCAGCAGCCACTTTCCAGGTTCGAACACCGGGGAGCTGTTTTTT
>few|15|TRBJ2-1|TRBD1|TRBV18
CASSAPGQVYNEQFF
TGTGCCAGCTCAGCCCCGGGACAGGTATACAATGAGCAGTTCTTC
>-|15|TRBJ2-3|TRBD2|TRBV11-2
CASSLAGRGGDTQYF
TGTGCCAGCAGCTTAGCTGGGCGGGGGGGAGATACGCAGTATTTT
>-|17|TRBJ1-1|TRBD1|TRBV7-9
CASSLLGAGGGNTEAFF
TGTGCCAGCAGCCTACTTGGGGCAGGGGGCGGGAACACTGAAGCTTTCTTT
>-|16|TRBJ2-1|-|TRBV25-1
CASSEYEGSRYNEQFF
TGTGCCAGCAGTGAATATGAGGGGAGTCGCTACAATGAGCAGTTCTTC
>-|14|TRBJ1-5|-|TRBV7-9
CASSDGGYGQPQHF
TGTGCCAGCAGTGACGGGGGGTATGGTCAGCCCCAGCATTTT
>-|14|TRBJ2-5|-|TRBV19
CASSADRWRETQYF
TGTGCCAGTAGTGCTGATCGGTGGCGGGAGACCCAGTACTTC
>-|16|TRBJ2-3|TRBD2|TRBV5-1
CASSSSGRRATDTQYF
TGCGCCAGCAGCTCAAGCGGGAGGAGGGCCACAGATACGCAGTATTTT
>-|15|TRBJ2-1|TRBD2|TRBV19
CASSPSGGAFDEQFF
TGTGCCAGTAGCCCTAGCGGGGGGGCTTTCGATGAGCAGTTCTTC
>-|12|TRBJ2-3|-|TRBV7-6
CASSLAADTQYF
TGTGCCAGCAGCTTAGCAGCAGATACGCAGTATTTT
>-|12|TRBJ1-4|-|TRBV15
CATSRAFEKLFF
TGTGCCACCAGCAGGGCGTTTGAAAAACTGTTTTTT
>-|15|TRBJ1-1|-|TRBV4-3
CASSHFGGGNTEAFF
TGCGCCAGCAGCCATTTTGGGGGAGGGAACACTGAAGCTTTCTTT
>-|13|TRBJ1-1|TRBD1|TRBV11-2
CASSLDRGSEAFF
TGTGCCAGCAGCCTTGACAGGGGGTCTGAAGCTTTCTTT
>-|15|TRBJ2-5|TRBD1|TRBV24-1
CATSDQTGSGETQYF
TGTGCCACCAGTGACCAGACAGGGTCCGGGGAGACCCAGTACTTC
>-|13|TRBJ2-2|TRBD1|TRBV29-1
CSVRTGFTGELFF
TGCAGCGTTCGGACAGGGTTCACCGGGGAGCTGTTTTTT
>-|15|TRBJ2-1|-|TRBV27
CASTPGLATYNEQFF
TGTGCCAGCACCCCCGGTTTAGCGACATACAATGAGCAGTTCTTC
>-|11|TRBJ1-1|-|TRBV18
CASSPNTEAFF
TGTGCCAGCTCACCGAACACTGAAGCTTTCTTT
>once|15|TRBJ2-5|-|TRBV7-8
CASSLVGNREETQYF
TGTGCCAGCAGCTTAGTGGGGAACAGGGAAGAGACCCAGTACTTC
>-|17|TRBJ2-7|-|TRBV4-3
CASSQETGGEAYYEQYF
TGCGCCAGCAGCCAAGAGACGGGGGGCGAAGCCTACTACGAGCAGTACTTC
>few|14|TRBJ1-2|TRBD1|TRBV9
CASSVGQGAGGYTF
TGTGCCAGCAGCGTAGGACAGGGGGCGGGTGGCTACACCTTC
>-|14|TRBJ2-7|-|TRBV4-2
CASSVQTQSYEQYF
TGTGCCAGCTCGGTTCAGACCCAATCCTACGAGCAGTACTTC
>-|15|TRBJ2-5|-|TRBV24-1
CATSDTRRGGETQYF
TGTGCCACCAGTGACACTAGAAGGGGGGGAGAGACCCAGTACTTC
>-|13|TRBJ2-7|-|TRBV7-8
CASGRRGRFEQYF
TGTGCCAGCGGTCGGAGGGGGAGGTTCGAGCAGTACTTC
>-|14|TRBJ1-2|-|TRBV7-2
CASSRFQGSEGYTF
TGTGCCAGCAGCCGTTTCCAGGGATCGGAAGGCTACACCTTC
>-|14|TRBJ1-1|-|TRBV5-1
CASSLGRGNTEAFF
TGCGCCAGCAGCTTGGGGAGAGGGAACACTGAAGCTTTCTTT
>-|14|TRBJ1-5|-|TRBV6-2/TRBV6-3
CASSYWSSNQPQHF
TGTGCCAGCAGTTATTGGAGTAGCAATCAGCCCCAGCATTTT
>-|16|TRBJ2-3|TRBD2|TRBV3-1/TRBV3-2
CASSPKTSGSSDTQYF
TGTGCCAGCAGCCCCAAGACTAGCGGGAGTTCAGATACGCAGTATTTT
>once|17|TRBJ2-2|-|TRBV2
CASSEEWPGANTGELFF
TGTGCCAGCAGTGAAGAATGGCCAGGGGCGAACACCGGGGAGCTGTTTTTT
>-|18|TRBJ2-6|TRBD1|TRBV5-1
CASSLTGTGASGANVLTF
TGCGCCAGCAGCTTAACCGGGACAGGGGCCTCTGGGGCCAACGTCCTGACTTTC
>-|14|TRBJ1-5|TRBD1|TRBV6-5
CASNLDRGTQPQHF
TGTGCCAGCAACCTGGACAGGGGTACTCAGCCCCAGCATTTT